This TCR beta chain derives from a study of blood T cell repertoires in COVID-19. Whole-study context: PBMCs, B-cell-depleted T cells, or T cells provided the cDNA or gDNA that made up the material.

Some clones are missing from TCRdb's copy, which holds only in-frame ones; the method was immunoSEQ multiplex PCR. The sample has more than 90,000 clones, over 70% seen once; the top ten hold around 9.4%. The V gene's germline CDR1 is MGHDK and CDR2 SYGVNS. The CDR3 covers 13 residues. Trimming left V 9 bases short and J 3 bases short, with 13 bases between. This chain joins TRBV25-1 and TRBJ2-3, with D possibly being TRBD2 (6 bases). The TCR was taken from a woman older than 75 with acute or convalescent COVID-19. The sample was peripheral blood. Here the CDR3 reads CASATRLTDTQYF. CDR3 bases: TGTGCCAGTGCGACTAGACTAACAGATACGCAGTATTTT.